What follows are 21 T cell receptor beta chains derived from one specimen sequenced in a study of persistence of HIV-infected CD4 T cells (dated by TCRdb to 2020 to 2021). The treatment or condition label on this specimen signifies: suppressive antiretroviral therapy. Lysates of CMV-infected fibroblasts were used at approximately 10 ug/mL for cell stimulation. Memory populations depleted of antigen-responding cells were obtained by sorting nonresponding CD40L-negative CD69-negative CD45RO-high memory CD4+ T cells. The immunoSEQ hsTCRB assay version 4 in survey mode was used to sequence TCRbeta repertoires from genomic DNA. TCRdb's version of the immuneACCESS table is confined to in-frame rearrangements and falls short of the full clone set. An unresolved V gene accounts for under half of the shortfall where checked; the remainder is of unknown origin. This sample comprises fewer than 35,000 clones, around four fifths of them detected only once. The ten most abundant clones make up roughly 0.86% of the sample.

The antigens of these receptors remain unknown. The sample consisted of CD4+ T cells sorted from PBMCs after approximately 20-hour stimulation, taken from a patient who received antiretroviral therapy. The sample's cell subset or site, from its label and the paper: CD40L-CD69- CD45RO-high memory CD4 T cells not responding to CMV lysate. The receptors were gathered from an adult man with HIV who was CMV-seropositive.

The chain employs TRBV7-9 and TRBJ2-2; unclear D gene. V gave up 2 bases and J gave up 3 bases, with 19 bases separating them. The CDR3 has 18 residues. Germline CDR1 reads SEHNR; CDR2 reads FQNEAQ (reference sequence). The CDR3 loop reads CASSLFKMKIRHTGELFF. For the CDR3, the DNA is TGTGCCAGCAGCTTATTCAAGATGAAGATTAGGCACACCGGGGAGCTGTTTTTT.

The chain has TRBV7-8 and TRBJ2-4; 7 positions agree with TRBD1. This CDR3 contains 17 residues. The germline gives CDR1 SGHVS, CDR2 FQNEAQ. The V and J ends lost 5 bases and 0 bases, in that order; junction bases with no gene match: 10. Here the CDR3 reads CASSPGTDILAKNIQYF. CDR3 bases: TGTGCCAGCAGCCCCGGGACAGATATCTTAGCCAAAAACATTCAGTACTTC. Full variable domain (remainder filled in from reference TRBV7-8 and TRBJ2-4): GAGVSQSPRYKVAKRGQDVALRCDPISGHVSLFWYQQALGQGPEFLTYFQNEAQLDKSGLPSDRFFAERPEGSVSTLKIQRTQQEDSAVYLCASSPGTDILAKNIQYFGAGTRLSVL.

The chain links TRBV5-1 to TRBJ2-7, with 7 bases lining up with TRBD1. CDR1 and CDR2 (germline): SGHRS, YFSETQ. Trimming cost V 3 bases and J 1 base; bases outside gene matches: 4. The CDR3 loop spans 14 amino acids. CDR3 in amino acids: CASSSRDSSYEQYF. The CDR3 nucleotides are TGCGCCAGCAGCTCCCGGGACAGTTCCTACGAGCAGTACTTC. Filled out from reference TRBV5-1 and TRBJ2-7, the complete variable domain reads KAGVTQTPRYLIKTRGQQVTLSCSPISGHRSVSWYQQTPGQGLQFLFEYFSETQRNKGNFPGRFSGRQFSNSRSEMNVSTLELGDSALYLCASSSRDSSYEQYFGPGTRLTVT.

The rearrangement links TRBV18 to TRBJ1-6; D unclear. The ends were cut back, 6 bases at V and 11 bases at J, with 11 bases in the middle. This CDR3 spans 12 amino acids. Germline CDR1 reads KGHSH; CDR2 reads LQKENI. DNA of the CDR3: TGTGCCAGCTCTCCCCAGGCGGCACCCCTCCACTTT. Amino acids: CASSPQAAPLHF.

The chain employs TRBV19 and TRBJ2-7, with D hard to call. Between the trimmed V and J ends, which lost 7 bases and 2 bases, there was a span of 12 bases. The CDR3 extends over 13 amino acids. CDR1 and CDR2 from the germline V gene are LNHDA and SQIVND (reference sequence). The CDR3 coding sequence is TGTGCCAGTAAGGAAGACACCGCCTACGAGCAGTACTTC. It yields the protein CASKEDTAYEQYF.

The rearrangement links TRBV7-6 to TRBJ2-5; D possibly corresponds to TRBD1 (5 bases). CDR1 is SGHVS and CDR2 is FNYEAQ in the germline V gene. V shed 2 bases and J shed 3 bases, with 13 bases lying between them. The CDR3 has 15 amino acids. The CDR3 nucleotides are TGTGCCAGCAGCTTAAAAATGGGGCCGGAAGAGACCCAGTACTTC. Its translation is CASSLKMGPEETQYF.

The V and J genes are TRBV4-1 and TRBJ1-6; D uncertain. With 2 bases removed from V and 0 bases from J, the gap between germline ends came to 14 bases. This CDR3 is built from 18 residues. CDR1 MGHRA and CDR2 YSYEKL come from the germline V gene. CDR3 DNA: TGCGCCAGCAGCCAACTTGATATGGGATTCTCCTATAATTCACCCCTCCACTTT. This codes for CASSQLDMGFSYNSPLHF.

This clone came up a few times. The CDR3 region has the DNA TGTGCCAGCAGTTACACCCTGGGGGGGTTTTACAATGAGCAGTTCTTC. Protein sequence: CASSYTLGGFYNEQFF. The V gene is TRBV6-2 or TRBV6-3, the J gene TRBJ2-1; 7 positions match TRBD2. The ends lost 2 bases at V and 4 bases at J; junction bases unmatched: 8. CDR3 size: 16 residues. Looked up from germline, CDR1 is MNHEY and CDR2 is SVGEGT.

This clone was seen just once. The chain is built from TRBV21-1 and TRBJ2-4. TRBV21-1 represents a pseudogene. CDR3 size: 19 residues. The CDR3 region has the DNA TGTGCCAGCAGCAGTCCTTGGGGGGCAGCCCCCCGACCGGGTGGCATTCAGTACTTC. Its protein is CASSSPWGAAPRPGGIQYF.

This sequence joins TRBV5-4 and TRBJ1-3, with D perhaps TRBD1 (6 bases). The CDR3 runs to 13 residues. The V gene lost 3 bases and the J gene lost 4 bases, with 8 bases spanning the gap. The germline gives CDR1 SGHNT, CDR2 YYREEE (reference sequence). CDR3: CASSYGQGNTIYF. The CDR3 DNA sequence: TGTGCCAGCAGCTACGGACAGGGAAACACCATATATTTT.

The chain employs TRBV7-2 and TRBJ1-1, with 12 bases identical to TRBD1. Germline V gives CDR1 SGHTA, CDR2 FQGNSA. CDR3 length: 17 residues. V lost 9 bases, J lost 0 bases, and 11 bases stayed unmatched. The CDR3 coding sequence is TGTGCCAGTACCCCGCCGGGACAGGGGGCAGTGAACACTGAAGCTTTCTTT. Translation gives CASTPPGQGAVNTEAFF.

About this clone: The junction departs from germline at one end; a sequencing error may be responsible. This chain uses TRBV2 with TRBJ2-3, with 9 bases matching TRBD1. CDR3 length: 15 residues. CDR1 and CDR2 from the germline V gene are SNHLY and FYNNEI. The DNA of the CDR3 is TGTGCCAGCGGTGATACAGGGGGCGTTCAAGATACGCAGTATTTT. Protein sequence: CASGDTGGVQDTQYF.

This chain joins TRBV5-1 and TRBJ1-3, with TRBD1 identical over 9 bases. From germline, CDR1 is SGHRS and CDR2 YFSETQ. The CDR3 sequence is 15 residues long. The J segment lost 0 bases and the V segment lost 7 bases, leaving 5 bases of the junction unmatched. CDR3 sequence: CASHRGLSSGNTIYF. CDR3 coding DNA: TGCGCCAGCCACAGGGGGCTGAGCTCTGGAAACACCATATATTTT.

Here the CDR3 DNA reads TGTGCCACCGGAACTAGCTACGAGCAGTACTTC. Translation gives CATGTSYEQYF. The V call is TRBV10-3, the J call TRBJ2-7; a weak D match, TRBD2 (5 bases). Germline values: CDR1 ENHRY, CDR2 SYGVKD. The CDR3 extends over 11 amino acids. V lost 10 bases to trimming and J lost 3 bases, with 10 bases between them.

The CDR3 coding sequence is TGTGCCAGTAGTAGCCAAGAGACCCAGTACTTC. Its translation: CASSSQETQYF. The chain recombines TRBV19 with TRBJ2-5; D uncertain. The V gene lost 4 bases and the J gene lost 1 base, with 1 base spanning the gap. In germline, CDR1 is LNHDA, CDR2 SQIVND (reference sequence). The CDR3 runs 11 residues.

This clone was detected only a few times. J is TRBJ1-1 and V is TRBV6-6; 7 bases align to TRBD1. V gave up 5 bases and J gave up 1 base; unmatched junction bases: 10. CDR1 is MNHNY and CDR2 is SVGAGI in the germline V gene (reference sequence). The CDR3 sequence is 16 residues long. In DNA, the CDR3 is TGTGCCAGCAGTCTTCGACAGGGTGGAAAGAACACTGAAGCTTTCTTT. Translating it yields CASSLRQGGKNTEAFF.

J is TRBJ2-2 and V is TRBV5-1; D is tentatively TRBD1 or TRBD2 (5 bases each). V was clipped by 0 bases and J by 0 bases, with 6 bases between them. There are 15 residues in the CDR3. Germline V gives CDR1 SGHRS, CDR2 YFSETQ. The CDR3 DNA follows: TGCGCCAGCAGCTTGGGGGGGACGAACACCGGGGAGCTGTTTTTT. This codes for CASSLGGTNTGELFF.

This clone was seen only once. The chain recombines TRBV5-1 with TRBJ1-1; 8 bases agree with TRBD1. V shed 3 bases, J shed 1 base, and the junction held 8 bases outside the gene matches. The germline V gene encodes CDR1 SGHRS and CDR2 YFSETQ. This CDR3 has 16 residues. CDR3 DNA: TGCGCCAGCAGCTCGGACAGGGTATTACGGAACACTGAAGCTTTCTTT. Translating it yields CASSSDRVLRNTEAFF.

The J gene is TRBJ2-2, the V gene TRBV28, with D tentatively TRBD2 (5 bases). This CDR3 region has 13 residues. CDR1 MDHEN and CDR2 SYDVKM come from the germline V gene. Trimming shortened V by 2 bases and J by 7 bases, and 8 bases separated the two germline ends. The CDR3 DNA follows: TGTGCCAGCAGTTTAAACGGAGGCGGGGAGCTGTTTTTT. Its protein product is CASSLNGGGELFF.

The chain recombines TRBV18 with TRBJ1-1; D gene ambiguous. The ends were cut back, 3 bases at V and 8 bases at J, with 13 bases in the middle. The CDR3 extends over 13 amino acids. The germline V gene has CDR1 KGHSH and CDR2 LQKENI. The CDR3 region is CASSPIRWQEAFF. CDR3 bases: TGTGCCAGCTCACCGATTCGTTGGCAGGAAGCTTTCTTT.

This clone was observed a few times. This rearrangement joins TRBV10-2 to TRBJ2-7, with unresolved D. This CDR3 contains 12 residues. CDR1 and CDR2 from the germline V gene are WSHSY and SAAADI. V lost 3 bases and J 2 bases, leaving 5 bases between the germline ends. The CDR3 loop is CASSDIAYEQYF. The CDR3, as DNA: TGCGCCAGCAGTGATATCGCCTACGAGCAGTACTTC.